The 18 T cell receptor beta chains listed next were all sequenced from one sample in a study of T cells in Graves' hyperthyroidism and ophthalmopathy. RNA transcripts yielded amplified TCR beta CDR3 regions. TCR CDR3 regions were first amplified by RT-PCR with HTBI primers. TCRdb itself ran the multiplex PCR reads through MiXCR, one entry per CDR3 protein. The table includes about 640,000 distinct CDR3 sequences, 20% detected once. The specimen was blood. The receptors were gathered from a man younger than 45 with Graves' ophthalmopathy.

This clonotype was detected a few times. The chain uses TRBV6-1 and TRBJ2-7; TRBD2 matches at 9 bases. Germline-derived CDR1 and CDR2 are MNHNS and SASEGT. The CDR3 has 18 residues. The ends lost 6 bases at V and 2 bases at J; junction bases unmatched: 17. CDR3 sequence (DNA): TGTGCCAGCAGCACACAGGACTTTCTCGCGGGAGGGCCCTACGAGCAGTACTTC. The encoded protein is CASSTQDFLAGGPYEQYF.

A few counts support this clonotype. The J gene is TRBJ2-1, the V gene TRBV5-6, with D possibly being TRBD1 or TRBD2 (7 bases each). Per the germline V gene, CDR1 is SGHDT and CDR2 is YYEEEE. Trimming shortened V by 5 bases and J by 3 bases, and 21 bases separated the two germline ends. The CDR3 spans 17 residues. The CDR3 sequence is CASSPITGRDSYNEQFF. CDR3 sequence (DNA): TGTGCCAGCAGTCCCATCACGGGGAGGGACAGCTACAATGAGCAGTTCTTC.

A note on this clonotype: A junction end diverges from the germline sequence, so it may reflect a read error. The CDR3 loop reads CASSFTRGVYVQYF. The CDR3 nucleotides read TGTGCCAGCAGTTTCACCAGGGGGGTCTACGTGCAGTACTTC. This chain connects TRBV28 to TRBJ2-7; weak D call: TRBD1 (7 bases). This CDR3 contains 14 residues. Per the germline V gene, CDR1 is MDHEN and CDR2 is SYDVKM. The variable domain in full, completed from reference TRBV28 and TRBJ2-7, reads DVKVTQSSRYLVKRTGEKVFLECVQDMDHENMFWYRQDPGLGLRLIYFSYDVKMKEKGDIPEGYSVSREKKERFSLILESASTNQTSMYLCASSFTRGVYVQYFGPGTRLTVT.

This clonotype was found a few times. The chain employs TRBV25-1 and TRBJ1-2, with TRBD1 as a possible D gene (6 bases). V was shortened by 6 bases and J by 6 bases, with 14 bases between the two germline ends. In germline, CDR1 is MGHDK, CDR2 SYGVNS. This CDR3 is built from 13 residues. The CDR3 DNA sequence: TGTGCCAGCAGACAGACAGGACACGATGGCTACACCTTC. This gives the protein CASRQTGHDGYTF.

The chain combines TRBV20-1 with TRBJ1-1; 10 bases map to TRBD1. The J segment lost 4 bases and the V segment lost 3 bases, leaving 8 bases of the junction unmatched. Germline-derived CDR1 and CDR2 are DFQATT and SNEGSKA (reference sequence). This CDR3 has 15 residues. The DNA for the CDR3 is TGCAGTGCTAGGAGGACAGGGGGAGGTGCCACTGAAGCTTTCTTT. Translation gives CSARRTGGGATEAFF.

To note about this clonotype: This clone may be a read error of a much larger clone one base away. CDR3 coding DNA: TGTGCCAGCAGTGGAAGGACAGGTAATCAGCCCCAGCATTTT. Amino acid sequence: CASSGRTGNQPQHF. The chain combines TRBV6-1 with TRBJ1-5, with 7 bases that match TRBD1. Looked up from germline, CDR1 is MNHNS and CDR2 is SASEGT. The V and J ends lost 4 bases and 4 bases, in that order; junction bases with no gene match: 4. The CDR3 extends over 14 amino acids.

The J gene is TRBJ2-2, the V gene TRBV19, with TRBD2 matching 8 bases. V lost 10 bases and J lost 4; bases outside the gene matches: 14. This CDR3 comprises 16 residues. Germline loops: CDR1 LNHDA, CDR2 SQIVND (reference sequence). The CDR3 here is CATRGALAGFTGELFF. The CDR3 nucleotides read TGTGCCACCCGGGGGGCCTTAGCGGGATTCACCGGGGAGCTGTTTTTT.

This clonotype showed up many times. This chain connects TRBV30 to TRBJ2-1; 8 nucleotides align to TRBD1. Per germline, CDR1 GTSNPN and CDR2 SVGIG (reference sequence). The CDR3 loop spans 13 amino acids. Losses at the gene ends were 5 bases for V and 6 bases for J; bases not matched to a gene: 6. The CDR3 sequence: CAWGGQEGNEQFF. The CDR3 DNA reads TGTGCCTGGGGGGGACAGGAGGGCAATGAGCAGTTCTTC.

The chain combines TRBV12-3 or TRBV12-4 with TRBJ1-4; TRBD1 might be the D (5 bases). V was cut by 4 bases and J by 4 bases, with 10 bases left in between. This CDR3 has 14 amino acids. CDR3 sequence (DNA): TGTGCCAGCAGTTGGGGGACCAATAATGAAAAACTGTTTTTT. Encoded protein: CASSWGTNNEKLFF.

The J gene is TRBJ1-5, the V gene TRBV12-3 or TRBV12-4; D is ambiguous. The CDR3 covers 16 residues. V dropped 0 bases and J dropped 1 base, with 10 bases sitting between them. CDR3 loop: CASSLAGTGSNQPQHF. The CDR3, as DNA: TGTGCCAGCAGTTTAGCAGGAACGGGGAGCAATCAGCCCCAGCATTTT.

This chain connects TRBV29-1 to TRBJ2-7; TRBD1 agrees at 7 bases. J lost 3 bases, V lost 3 bases, and 8 bases had no gene match. Germline-derived CDR1 and CDR2 are SQVTM and ANQGSEA. The CDR3 is 14 residues long. CDR3 sequence reads: CSVETTGVGYEQYF. Written as DNA, the CDR3 is TGCAGCGTTGAGACCACAGGGGTAGGCTACGAGCAGTACTTC.

The V call is TRBV6-1, the J call TRBJ2-1; TRBD2 aligns across 7 bases. The V and J ends lost 5 bases and 7 bases, in that order; junction bases with no gene match: 17. CDR1 is MNHNS, CDR2 SASEGT, per germline. The CDR3 consists of 17 residues. This CDR3 is CASSWAGHRRGSNEQFF. For the CDR3, the DNA is TGTGCCAGCAGTTGGGCGGGCCACCGGCGGGGGTCGAATGAGCAGTTCTTC.

The chain carries TRBV19 and TRBJ1-2; D is unresolved. The CDR3 consists of 14 residues. Germline V CDR1 and CDR2: LNHDA, SQIVND (reference sequence). Between the trimmed V and J ends, which lost 2 bases and 8 bases, there was a span of 15 bases. Here the CDR3 reads CASSIQAGRDGYTF. The CDR3 DNA reads as TGTGCCAGTAGTATACAGGCGGGGAGAGACGGCTACACCTTC.

For this clonotype: A read error may account for a junction end that differs from germline. The chain uses TRBV7-7 and TRBJ2-1; 8 bases are shared with TRBD2. Germline V CDR1 and CDR2: SSHAT, FNYEAQ (reference sequence). CDR3 size: 17 residues. The CDR3 DNA is TGTGCTAGCAGCTTGGAGGCGACGAGCGGGGGATACAATGAGCAGTTCTTC. Protein product: CASSLEATSGGYNEQFF.

This clonotype was observed a handful of times. The rearrangement links TRBV5-1 to TRBJ2-7; 9 bases map to TRBD1. The CDR3 is 17 residues long. Germline CDR1 is SGHRS and CDR2 is YFSETQ. V dropped 1 base and J dropped 2; count of bases not matched to a gene: 10. The CDR3 reads CASSLQPGDRVTYEQYF. In DNA, the CDR3 is TGCGCCAGCAGCTTGCAGCCCGGGGACAGGGTCACCTACGAGCAGTACTTC.

The rearrangement joins TRBV3-1 to TRBJ1-2, with 7 bases lining up with TRBD1. From germline, CDR1 is LGHDT and CDR2 YNNKEL (reference sequence). This CDR3 has 15 amino acids. The V and J ends lost 0 bases and 8 bases, in that order; junction bases with no gene match: 9. CDR3 amino acids: CASSQDQGGGAGYTF. DNA for the CDR3: TGTGCCAGCAGCCAAGATCAGGGAGGGGGCGCGGGCTACACCTTC.

The table lists this clonotype with a few counts. The chain is built from TRBV30 and TRBJ2-1; tentative D call: TRBD1 (6 bases). Germline CDR1 GTSNPN, CDR2 SVGIG (reference sequence). The germline V and J ends were trimmed by 0 bases and 12 bases, with 18 bases remaining between them. This CDR3 is 14 amino acids long. CDR3 nucleotide sequence: TGTGCCTGGAGTGTACTGGGGGCCGGCGGTCGGCAGTTCTTC. As protein: CAWSVLGAGGRQFF. Together with reference TRBV30 and TRBJ2-1, the CDR3 gives the full variable domain: SQTIHQWPATLVQPVGSPLSLECTVEGTSNPNLYWYRQAAGRGLQLLFYSVGIGQISSEVPQNLSASRPQDRQFILSSKKLLLSDSGFYLCAWSVLGAGGRQFFGPGTRLTVL.

In DNA form, the CDR3 reads TGTGCCAGCAGCTTGGAGCGGGAGGGACTATCCTACGAGCAGTACTTC. Translation gives CASSLEREGLSYEQYF. The chain carries TRBV11-1 and TRBJ2-7, with 10 bases matching TRBD2. CDR3 length: 16 amino acids. Germline CDR1 SGHAT, CDR2 FQDESV (reference sequence). V lost 3 bases, J lost 1 base, and 6 bases stayed unmatched.